This TCR beta chain was sequenced for a study of cytomegalovirus exposure and HLA in healthy donors. This clone came up a few times. This PCR relied on a set of 60 Vbeta primers and 13 Jbeta primers. This table comes from immunoSEQ multiplex PCR, and its TCRdb copy is limited to in-frame clones, with some not included. The sample includes about 45,000 clones, roughly 87% of them seen just once. This clonotype was sampled from a woman between 40 and 50 years old in good health and CMV-seropositive. Input material: PBMCs.

Here the CDR3 reads CASRRGLEETQYF. The CDR3 bases are TGTGCCAGCAGGAGGGGGCTGGAGGAGACCCAGTACTTC. The chain recombines TRBV13 with TRBJ2-5; 7 bases align to TRBD1. The CDR3 totals 13 residues. Losses at the gene ends were 6 bases for V and 5 bases for J; bases not matched to a gene: 6. The germline gives CDR1 PRHDT, CDR2 FYEKMQ (reference sequence).